A single sample is the source of the 31 T cell receptor beta chains below, sequenced in a study of chemoradiotherapy in HPV16-positive cancers. Assay: immunoSEQ multiplex PCR; the TCRdb copy retains only in-frame clones and omits some. The sample consists of about 68,000 clones, roughly 90% of them appearing once. This material consisted of blood, taken from a patient who underwent chemoradiotherapy. Receptor source: a human donor with HPV-associated anogenital cancer.

The V and J genes are TRBV21-1 and TRBJ1-5; the DNA was not used to check the table's D call, TRBD1. TRBV21-1 is designated a pseudogene. This CDR3 comprises 18 residues. DNA for the CDR3: TGTGCCAGCAGCAAAGAAGGGCGACAGTTTTATAGCAATCAGCCCCAGCATTTT. Protein: CASSKEGRQFYSNQPQHF.

The chain has TRBV25-1 and TRBJ1-5; 7 nucleotides align to TRBD1. Per germline, CDR1 MGHDK and CDR2 SYGVNS. The CDR3 is 14 residues long. J was trimmed by 7 bases and V by 2 bases; bases with no gene match: 5. CDR3 sequence: CASSEQGVGQPQHF. In DNA form, the CDR3 reads TGTGCCAGCAGTGAACAGGGGGTCGGGCAGCCCCAGCATTTT.

In the case of this clone: Other DNA sequences from this sample encode an identical CDR3 as well. This sequence joins TRBV7-9 and TRBJ1-5; D gene ambiguous. The CDR3 is 14 amino acids. The V and J ends lost 0 bases and 3 bases respectively, with 6 bases between them. Germline V gives CDR1 SEHNR, CDR2 FQNEAQ (reference sequence). CDR3 region: CASSLAGPNQPQHF. DNA of the CDR3: TGTGCCAGCAGCTTAGCTGGGCCCAATCAGCCCCAGCATTTT.

The chain employs TRBV6-1 and TRBJ2-2; no clear D gene. The CDR3 length is 14 residues. The germline V gene has CDR1 MNHNS and CDR2 SASEGT. The V and J ends lost 7 bases and 4 bases respectively, with 13 bases between them. The CDR3 DNA sequence: TGTGCCAGCATCTGGGCCTATCGCACCGGGGAGCTGTTTTTT. Protein product: CASIWAYRTGELFF.

This chain links TRBV7-9 with TRBJ1-2; 8 bases line up with TRBD1. V lost 4 bases, J lost 6 bases, and 16 bases stayed unmatched. The CDR3 consists of 17 residues. Germline V gene data show CDR1 as SEHNR and CDR2 as FQNEAQ (reference sequence). CDR3 in DNA: TGTGCCAGCAGCTCTCGAAATTACCAGGGGGCGCATCATGGCTACACCTTC. This encodes CASSSRNYQGAHHGYTF.

The chain couples TRBV6-4 to TRBJ1-3; D is possibly TRBD1 (6 bases). Trimming stripped 5 bases from V and 1 base from J, with 6 bases between. The germline V gene encodes CDR1 MRHNA and CDR2 SNTAGT. The CDR3 spans 13 residues. The DNA of the CDR3 is TGTGCCAGCAGTCAGGGGTCTGGAAACACCATATATTTT. This gives the protein CASSQGSGNTIYF.

V and J are TRBV5-1 and TRBJ2-5, with 7 bases that match TRBD2. CDR3 length equals 15 residues. Germline assignment: CDR1 SGHRS and CDR2 YFSETQ. J was trimmed by 1 base and V by 0 bases; bases with no gene match: 3. The CDR3 bases are TGCGCCAGCAGCTTGGGGGGAGGGTTCCAAGAGACCCAGTACTTC. Translation gives CASSLGGGFQETQYF.

The chain has TRBV6-1 and TRBJ1-1; D gene ambiguous. CDR3 length: 13 amino acids. Germline lookup yields CDR1 MNHNS and CDR2 SASEGT. V lost 6 bases, J lost 3 bases, and 11 bases lay in between. CDR3 coding DNA: TGTGCCAGCAGCCTTCTCCAGGACACTGAAGCTTTCTTT. Its protein product is CASSLLQDTEAFF.

The V gene is TRBV2, the J gene TRBJ2-3, with TRBD2 matching 12 bases. V lost 11 bases, J lost 3 bases, and 3 bases stayed unmatched. This CDR3 comprises 13 residues. Germline V gene data show CDR1 as SNHLY and CDR2 as FYNNEI. The CDR3 loop is CALAGGLTDTQYF. The CDR3 DNA is TGTGCCCTAGCGGGAGGGCTAACAGATACGCAGTATTTT.

The chain carries TRBV11-2 and TRBJ1-1; D remains ambiguous. V dropped 0 bases and J dropped 7 bases, with 6 bases sitting between them. The CDR3 extends over 12 amino acids. Germline assignment: CDR1 SGHAT and CDR2 FQNNGV. CDR3 sequence: CASSLDPYEAFF. The DNA for the CDR3 is TGTGCCAGCAGCTTAGACCCTTATGAAGCTTTCTTT.

This clone was counted between two and nine times. The rearrangement links TRBV2 to TRBJ2-1; perhaps D is TRBD1 or TRBD2 (6 bases each). The CDR3 length is 13 residues. In germline, CDR1 is SNHLY, CDR2 FYNNEI. Trimming stripped 3 bases from V and 8 bases from J, with 11 bases between. The CDR3 nucleotides are TGTGCCAGCAGTGAGACGGGGGCCCATGAGCAGTTCTTC. The encoded protein is CASSETGAHEQFF.

V gene TRBV7-2 combines with J gene TRBJ2-1; 10 bases match TRBD2. Trimming cost V 5 bases and J 7 bases; bases outside gene matches: 14. Germline V gene lookup returns CDR1 SGHTA and CDR2 FQGNSA. The CDR3 is 17 residues long. In DNA form, the CDR3 reads TGTGCCAGCAGCGCCCGTATAGCGGGAGGAGGGGGAAATGAGCAGTTCTTC. It specifies CASSARIAGGGGNEQFF.

The chain recombines TRBV9 with TRBJ2-3; D gene unclear. Deletions cut 4 bases from V and 4 bases from J, with 7 bases between. The CDR3 consists of 12 residues. The germline V gene encodes CDR1 SGDLS and CDR2 YYNGEE. In DNA, the CDR3 is TGTGCCAGCAGCTCGCAGGCAGATACGCAGTATTTT. Protein: CASSSQADTQYF. The whole variable domain, remainder taken from reference TRBV9 and TRBJ2-3, is DSGVTQTPKHLITATGQRVTLRCSPRSGDLSVYWYQQSLDQGLQFLIQYYNGEERAKGNILERFSAQQFPDLHSELNLSSLELGDSALYFCASSSQADTQYFGPGTRLTVL.

The chain carries TRBV28 and TRBJ2-3; D may be TRBD2 (7 bases). The CDR3 runs to 16 residues. CDR1 is MDHEN and CDR2 is SYDVKM in the germline V gene. The V end was cut by 4 bases, the J end by 6 bases, with 20 bases between. The CDR3 sequence is CASSSTRGGPVDTQYF. CDR3 coding DNA: TGTGCCAGCAGTTCCACCAGGGGAGGGCCGGTGGATACGCAGTATTTT. Based on the CDR3 plus reference TRBV28 and TRBJ2-3, the full variable domain is DVKVTQSSRYLVKRTGEKVFLECVQDMDHENMFWYRQDPGLGLRLIYFSYDVKMKEKGDIPEGYSVSREKKERFSLILESASTNQTSMYLCASSSTRGGPVDTQYFGPGTRLTVL.

This clone was seen once. This rearrangement joins TRBV5-1 to TRBJ1-6; tentative D call: TRBD1 (5 bases). V was trimmed by 0 bases and J by 10 bases, leaving 8 bases between them. The CDR3 is 13 residues long. Germline values: CDR1 SGHRS, CDR2 YFSETQ. CDR3 amino acids: CASSLGSGSPLHF. The CDR3, as DNA: TGCGCCAGCAGCTTGGGATCAGGGTCACCCCTCCACTTT.

The CDR3 sequence is CAWSRTTGARDGYTF. DNA of the CDR3: TGTGCCTGGAGTCGCACTACAGGGGCGAGGGATGGCTACACCTTC. V and J are TRBV30 and TRBJ1-2; TRBD1 matches at 7 bases. The CDR3 is made up of 15 amino acids. The V and J ends lost 2 bases and 6 bases, in that order; junction bases with no gene match: 12. The germline V gene encodes CDR1 GTSNPN and CDR2 SVGIG (reference sequence).

The V call is TRBV5-4, the J call TRBJ2-1; D is perhaps TRBD1 or TRBD2 (5 bases each). The CDR3 consists of 12 residues. Trimming took off 4 bases at V and 7 bases at J, with 9 bases between the two ends. CDR1 and CDR2 (germline): SGHNT, YYREEE (reference sequence). The CDR3 region has the DNA TGTGCCAGCAGCCGGGACCGGAATGAGCAGTTCTTC. Protein sequence: CASSRDRNEQFF. The full variable domain, rest sourced from reference TRBV5-4 and TRBJ2-1, is ETGVTQSPTHLIKTRGQQVTLRCSSQSGHNTVSWYQQALGQGPQFIFQYYREEENGRGNFPPRFSGLQFPNYSSELNVNALELDDSALYLCASSRDRNEQFFGPGTRLTVL.

J is TRBJ1-5 and V is TRBV6-1; the D gene is possibly TRBD1 (5 bases). There are 15 residues in the CDR3. Germline CDR1 MNHNS, CDR2 SASEGT. Trimming shortened V by 2 bases and J by 7 bases, and 15 bases separated the two germline ends. CDR3 nucleotide sequence: TGTGCCAGCAGTGAACTGGGTTGGGGGAAACAGCCCCAGCATTTT. It yields the protein CASSELGWGKQPQHF.

V gene TRBV6-5 combines with J gene TRBJ1-1, with TRBD1 identical over 9 bases. This CDR3 has 16 amino acids. Germline values: CDR1 MNHEY, CDR2 SVGAGI. J gave up 4 bases and V 5 bases, and 11 bases lay outside the gene matches. Here the CDR3 reads CASSNLRGQGSTEAFF. The CDR3 coding sequence is TGTGCCAGCAGTAACTTACGAGGACAGGGGAGCACTGAAGCTTTCTTT.

The rearrangement links TRBV7-9 to TRBJ2-7; tentative D call: TRBD2 (6 bases). Germline CDR1 is SEHNR and CDR2 is FQNEAQ (reference sequence). The CDR3 totals 16 residues. V gave up 2 bases and J gave up 1 base, with 15 bases separating them. The CDR3 region has the DNA TGTGCCAGCAGCTTATCGTCCGGGGGATCTTCCTACGAGCAGTACTTC. Translation: CASSLSSGGSSYEQYF.

V gene TRBV2 combines with J gene TRBJ2-3; TRBD2 aligns across 12 bases. V dropped 4 bases and J dropped 9; count of bases not matched to a gene: 11. In germline, CDR1 is SNHLY, CDR2 FYNNEI. This CDR3 spans 16 amino acids. The CDR3 coding sequence is TGTGCCAGCAGTGTCGTAGGGACTAGCGGGTCGCCGACGCAGTATTTT. Protein product: CASSVVGTSGSPTQYF. Variable domain in full (rest from reference TRBV2 and TRBJ2-3): EPEVTQTPSHQVTQMGQEVILRCVPISNHLYFYWYRQILGQKVEFLVSFYNNEISEKSEIFDDQFSVERPDGSNFTLKIRSTKLEDSAMYFCASSVVGTSGSPTQYFGPGTRLTVL.

This clone was counted a single time. This sequence joins TRBV9 and TRBJ2-5; D gene unclear. The CDR3 is made up of 15 amino acids. Trimming took 0 bases from V and 4 from J, leaving 13 bases between them. CDR1 and CDR2 (germline): SGDLS, YYNGEE. CDR3 DNA: TGTGCCAGCAGCGTAGCTACCGGGCGGTCAGAGACCCAGTACTTC. It codes for CASSVATGRSETQYF.

V is TRBV6-9 and J is TRBJ1-5, with D possibly TRBD1 on 5 matching bases. V lost 4 bases and J 0 bases, leaving 7 bases between the germline ends. The CDR3 covers 14 residues. The V gene's germline CDR1 is MNHGY and CDR2 SVAAGI. CDR3 sequence reads: CASSSGASNQPQHF. The CDR3 bases are TGTGCCAGCAGTTCCGGGGCTAGCAATCAGCCCCAGCATTTT.

This chain links TRBV6-6 with TRBJ2-7; 9 nucleotides agree with TRBD1. Per germline, CDR1 MNHNY and CDR2 SVGAGI (reference sequence). This CDR3 region has 15 residues. J was trimmed by 1 base and V by 0 bases; bases with no gene match: 1. The CDR3 DNA reads TGTGCCAGCAGTTACTCGGGACAGGGATCCTACGAGCAGTACTTC. Its translation is CASSYSGQGSYEQYF.

The chain links TRBV12-5 to TRBJ2-7; possibly TRBD2 for D (6 bases). The CDR3 has 18 residues. CDR1 and CDR2 from the germline V gene are LGHNT and FRNRAP. V was shortened by 6 bases and J by 4 bases, with 28 bases between the two germline ends. CDR3 region: CASGGLSKETTTKYEQYF. The CDR3 DNA reads as TGTGCTAGTGGGGGACTCAGCAAAGAGACGACCACGAAATACGAGCAGTACTTC.

The V gene is TRBV2, the J gene TRBJ1-1, with D possibly being TRBD1 (5 bases). The V end was cut by 3 bases, the J end by 3 bases, with 11 bases between. CDR3 length: 14 residues. The germline V gene has CDR1 SNHLY and CDR2 FYNNEI. The CDR3 loop is CASSDRGSDTEAFF. The CDR3 DNA reads TGTGCCAGCAGTGACCGGGGCAGCGACACTGAAGCTTTCTTT.

The chain is built from TRBV5-4 and TRBJ2-7, with D possibly TRBD2 on 6 matching bases. CDR1 and CDR2 from the germline V gene are SGHNT and YYREEE (reference sequence). CDR3 size: 16 residues. The V and J ends lost 4 bases and 0 bases respectively, with 17 bases between them. For the CDR3, the DNA is TGTGCCAGCAGCCGGGGACTCGACTTGAGCTCCTACGAGCAGTACTTC. It specifies CASSRGLDLSSYEQYF.

Only a few counts were recorded for this clone. V gene TRBV7-9 combines with J gene TRBJ2-7, with D tentatively TRBD2 (5 bases). CDR3 length: 15 amino acids. The germline V gene has CDR1 SEHNR and CDR2 FQNEAQ (reference sequence). V was pared by 3 bases and J by 0 bases, with 12 bases between. CDR3: CASSFRGSSSYEQYF. Written as DNA, the CDR3 is TGTGCCAGCAGCTTCAGAGGGTCGAGCTCCTACGAGCAGTACTTC.

The V and J genes are TRBV10-3 and TRBJ1-2; 7 bases agree with TRBD1. The CDR3 is 14 residues long. V was pared by 6 bases and J by 4 bases, with 8 bases of the junction left unmatched. Germline V gives CDR1 ENHRY, CDR2 SYGVKD. The CDR3 bases are TGTGCCATCAGCCTCCAACAGGGGACCTATGGCTACACCTTC. This sequence encodes CAISLQQGTYGYTF.

The chain links TRBV27 to TRBJ2-1, with 8 positions matching TRBD2. Per germline, CDR1 MNHEY and CDR2 SMNVEV (reference sequence). CDR3 length equals 18 residues. The J segment lost 3 bases and the V segment lost 2 bases, leaving 12 bases of the junction unmatched. The CDR3 loop is CASSLRIGVSGNYNEQFF. The CDR3, as DNA: TGTGCCAGCAGTTTAAGGATCGGAGTTAGCGGGAACTACAATGAGCAGTTCTTC.

This rearrangement joins TRBV9 to TRBJ2-7; TRBD1 aligns across 11 bases. Germline V CDR1 and CDR2: SGDLS, YYNGEE. The CDR3 is 15 amino acids. V was clipped by 4 bases and J by 7 bases; unmatched bases: 10. CDR3 sequence (DNA): TGTGCCAGCAGCCCCTTAGGACAGGGGGCGTCAGAGCAGTACTTC. Translating it yields CASSPLGQGASEQYF.